This T cell receptor (beta chain) was captured by sequencing in a study of T cell repertoires in cytomegalovirus infection. Study overall: Selected CMV epitopes included recently identified HLA-C-restricted ones as well as well-studied HLA-B-restricted ones.

TCRdb called the reads again in MiXCR, with one record for every CDR3 protein. The sample yields hundreds of thousands of distinct CDR3 sequences, around 30% seen once. CDR3 length equals 13 residues. The V and J ends lost 7 bases and 2 bases respectively, with 11 bases between them. Germline-derived CDR1 and CDR2 are MNHNS and SASEGT. This clonotype was picked up many times. The antigen is undetermined. Sequenced material: cultured PBMCs, taken from culture after CMV antigen stimulation. The sequence was obtained from a human donor in good health (CMV status not recorded). Some clones in this sample may be carry-over from other donors' samples. This chain joins TRBV6-1 and TRBJ2-5; D not resolved. The DNA for the CDR3 is TGTGCCAGCATTAGGTGGGATCAAGAGACCCAGTACTTC. This encodes CASIRWDQETQYF.